A selection of T cell receptor beta chains follows, all from one sample in a study of blood T cells in healthy people across ages. A single record per CDR3 protein comes from TCRdb applying MiXCR to the 5' RACE reads. The sample contains about 1 million distinct CDR3 sequences, 40% to 45% of which appear only once. The sample consisted of blood. The receptor set was obtained from a woman aged 55-70 years in good health. Each CDR3 is given with its conserved first and last residue. The D gene is left open where the match is weak. Not all rows give a size; the values are once, few, many and, for expanded clones, a class.

size: NA; D: TRBD1; length: 13; V: TRBV7-2; J: TRBJ1-1; DNA: TGTGCCAGCAGCCGGACAGGGGACACTGAAGCTTTCTTT; CDR3: CASSRTGDTEAFF
size: few; D: NA; length: 13; V: TRBV29-1; J: TRBJ1-4; DNA: TGCAGCGTTGAATTTTTGCCGGGGGAAAAACTGTTTTTT; CDR3: CSVEFLPGEKLFF
size: NA; D: NA; length: 11; V: TRBV29-1; J: TRBJ2-7; DNA: TGCAGCGTCAGTTGGGCGGGGGAGCAGTACTTC; CDR3: CSVSWAGEQYF
size: few; D: NA; length: 14; V: TRBV11-2; J: TRBJ2-3; DNA: TGTGCCAGCAGCTTAAGTAGGGGCGGCAATACGCAGTATTTT; CDR3: CASSLSRGGNTQYF
size: NA; D: NA; length: 13; V: TRBV20-1; J: TRBJ2-7; DNA: TGCAGTCAAACAGGGACGGGGTCCTACGAGCAGTACTTC; CDR3: CSQTGTGSYEQYF
size: NA; D: NA; length: 13; V: TRBV30; J: TRBJ1-6; DNA: TGTGCCTGGACTGGGCTCAGAAATTCACCCCTCCACTTT; CDR3: CAWTGLRNSPLHF
size: NA; D: NA; length: 13; V: TRBV29-1; J: TRBJ1-1; DNA: TGCAGCGCTGAACGAGACCAGAACACTGAAGCTTTCTTT; CDR3: CSAERDQNTEAFF
size: NA; D: NA; length: 14; V: TRBV6-2/TRBV6-3; J: TRBJ2-1; DNA: TGTGCCAGCAGTTACTCTCAGGGCAGCAATGAGCAGTTCTTC; CDR3: CASSYSQGSNEQFF
size: few; D: NA; length: 13; V: TRBV24-1; J: TRBJ1-1; DNA: TGTGCCACCAGTGAAGGGACCAACACTGAAGCTTTCTTT; CDR3: CATSEGTNTEAFF
size: NA; D: TRBD1; length: 17; V: TRBV13; J: TRBJ2-5; DNA: TGTGCCAGCAGCCGCCGGACAGGGGGAATGGGACAAGAGACCCAGTACTTC; CDR3: CASSRRTGGMGQETQYF
size: NA; D: TRBD1; length: 14; V: TRBV6-5; J: TRBJ2-7; DNA: TGTGCCAGCAGGTACGGAACAGGGGCAGGGGAGCAGTACTTC; CDR3: CASRYGTGAGEQYF
size: NA; D: NA; length: 14; V: TRBV10-3; J: TRBJ1-2; DNA: TGTGCCATCAGTGAACATAGTCAGGTTAATGGCTACACCTTC; CDR3: CAISEHSQVNGYTF
size: NA; D: NA; length: 17; V: TRBV20-1; J: TRBJ1-2; DNA: TGCAGTGCTAGAGAGTGGGCAGGGCGTATTATCTCCTATGGCTACACCTTC; CDR3: CSAREWAGRIISYGYTF
size: many; D: NA; length: 12; V: TRBV29-1; J: TRBJ2-4; DNA: TGCAGCGTTGAATTGGGGGCTAACATTCAGTACTTC; CDR3: CSVELGANIQYF
size: NA; D: NA; length: 15; V: TRBV20-1; J: TRBJ1-2; DNA: TGCAGTGCTAGAGAGTTGGACCATTCTAACTATGGCTACACCTTC; CDR3: CSARELDHSNYGYTF
size: NA; D: TRBD1; length: 16; V: TRBV27; J: TRBJ2-4; DNA: TGTGCCAGCAGTTTAGCCGGGACAGGTTATTCCTACGGGCAGTACTTC; CDR3: CASSLAGTGYSYGQYF
size: NA; D: NA; length: 13; V: TRBV6-6; J: TRBJ1-6; DNA: TGTGCCAGCAGCCGATTGAGCGATTCACCCCTCCACTTT; CDR3: CASSRLSDSPLHF
size: few; D: NA; length: 13; V: TRBV5-6; J: TRBJ1-2; DNA: TGTGCCAGCAGCTACCCGGGCATATCGGGCTACACCTTC; CDR3: CASSYPGISGYTF
size: few; D: NA; length: 11; V: TRBV6-6; J: TRBJ2-7; DNA: TGTGCCAGCAGTACCACAGGGTTGGTGTACTTC; CDR3: CASSTTGLVYF
size: few; D: TRBD2; length: 11; V: TRBV6-2/TRBV6-3; J: TRBJ2-5; DNA: TGTGCCAGCAGTGCGGGACTACCGCAGTACTTC; CDR3: CASSAGLPQYF
size: NA; D: NA; length: 14; V: TRBV20-1; J: TRBJ2-4; DNA: TGCAGTGCTAGAGGGGGAGACCCTAAAAACATTCAGTACTTC; CDR3: CSARGGDPKNIQYF
size: few; D: TRBD2; length: 17; V: TRBV20-1; J: TRBJ2-7; DNA: TGCAGTGCTAGAGAACAAAGAGCGGGAGGAAGGGAGTACGAGCAGTACTTC; CDR3: CSAREQRAGGREYEQYF
size: NA; D: TRBD2; length: 15; V: TRBV29-1; J: TRBJ2-2; DNA: TGCAGCGTAATAGCGGGAGGGTCTTACACCGGGGAGCTGTTTTTT; CDR3: CSVIAGGSYTGELFF
size: few; D: NA; length: 13; V: TRBV7-2; J: TRBJ2-7; DNA: TGTGCCAGCAGCTTAGTAGAGGTATACGAGCAGTACTTC; CDR3: CASSLVEVYEQYF
size: many; D: TRBD2; length: 16; V: TRBV3-1; J: TRBJ2-1; DNA: TGTGCCAGCAGCCATCTTATTGCGGGAGGGCTCAATGAGCAGTTCTTC; CDR3: CASSHLIAGGLNEQFF
size: NA; D: NA; length: 14; V: TRBV29-1; J: TRBJ2-7; DNA: TGCAGCGTTGTGTCAACGGGACCCTGGGGCGAGCAGTACTTC; CDR3: CSVVSTGPWGEQYF
size: few; D: NA; length: 18; V: TRBV5-5; J: TRBJ2-6; DNA: TGTGCCAGCAGCTTCTTTCCCGGGGGCGCATCTGGGGCCAACGTCCTGACTTTC; CDR3: CASSFFPGGASGANVLTF
size: few; D: TRBD1; length: 15; V: TRBV10-3; J: TRBJ2-1; DNA: TGTGCCATCAGTTCCGGACAGGGGGGCTACAATGAGCAGTTCTTC; CDR3: CAISSGQGGYNEQFF
size: few; D: NA; length: 14; V: TRBV6-2/TRBV6-3; J: TRBJ2-5; DNA: TGTGCCAGCAGTTACCGCCCTGAAACGGAGACCCAGTACTTC; CDR3: CASSYRPETETQYF
size: NA; D: NA; length: 13; V: TRBV6-6; J: TRBJ2-3; DNA: TGTGCCAGCATGTCCCGAAACACAGATACGCAGTATTTT; CDR3: CASMSRNTDTQYF
size: NA; D: TRBD1; length: 17; V: TRBV2; J: TRBJ2-7; DNA: TGTGCCAGCAGTGATAACCGAAACAGGGGCCGAACCTACGAGCAGTACTTC; CDR3: CASSDNRNRGRTYEQYF
size: NA; D: NA; length: 12; V: TRBV11-2; J: TRBJ1-1; DNA: TGTGCCAGCAGCCTAGGTCGGATTGAAGCTTTCTTT; CDR3: CASSLGRIEAFF
size: NA; D: TRBD1; length: 14; V: TRBV5-1; J: TRBJ2-5; DNA: TGCGCCAGCAGCTTCAGGGGGCTACAAGAGACCCAGTACTTC; CDR3: CASSFRGLQETQYF
size: NA; D: NA; length: 10; V: TRBV2; J: TRBJ2-1; DNA: TGTGCCAGCAGTACCAAGGAGCAGTTCTTC; CDR3: CASSTKEQFF
size: NA; D: NA; length: 14; V: TRBV20-1; J: TRBJ2-1; DNA: TGCAGTGCTGAAACGGGGACAAACTACAATGAGCAGTTCTTC; CDR3: CSAETGTNYNEQFF
size: few; D: TRBD2; length: 16; V: TRBV2; J: TRBJ2-1; DNA: TGTGCCAGCAGTGATCAAAAAATGGCACTAGCGCGGGAGCAGTTCTTC; CDR3: CASSDQKMALAREQFF